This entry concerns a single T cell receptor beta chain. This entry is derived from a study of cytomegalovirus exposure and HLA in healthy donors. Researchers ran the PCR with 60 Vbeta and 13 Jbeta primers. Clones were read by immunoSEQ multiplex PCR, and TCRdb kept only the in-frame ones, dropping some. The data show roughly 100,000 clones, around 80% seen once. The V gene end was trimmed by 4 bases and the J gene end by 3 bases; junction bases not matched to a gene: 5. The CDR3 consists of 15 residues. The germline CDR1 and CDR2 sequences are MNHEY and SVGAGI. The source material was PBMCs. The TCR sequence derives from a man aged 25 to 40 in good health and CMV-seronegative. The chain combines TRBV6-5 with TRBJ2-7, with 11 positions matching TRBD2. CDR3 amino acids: CASSSPGLADYEQYF. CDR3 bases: TGTGCCAGCAGTTCCCCGGGACTAGCGGACTACGAGCAGTACTTC.